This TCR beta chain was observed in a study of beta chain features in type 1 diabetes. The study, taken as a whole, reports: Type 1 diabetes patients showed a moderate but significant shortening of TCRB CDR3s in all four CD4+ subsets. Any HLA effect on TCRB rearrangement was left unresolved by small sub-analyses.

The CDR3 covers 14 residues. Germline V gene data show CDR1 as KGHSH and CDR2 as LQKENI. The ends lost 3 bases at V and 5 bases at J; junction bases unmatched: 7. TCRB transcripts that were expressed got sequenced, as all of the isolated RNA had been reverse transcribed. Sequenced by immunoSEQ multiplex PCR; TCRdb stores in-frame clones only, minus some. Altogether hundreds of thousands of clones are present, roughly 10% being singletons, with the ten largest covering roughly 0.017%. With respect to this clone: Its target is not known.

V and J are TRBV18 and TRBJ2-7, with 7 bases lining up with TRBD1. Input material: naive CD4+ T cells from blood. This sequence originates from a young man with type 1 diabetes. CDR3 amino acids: CASSPDREADEQYF. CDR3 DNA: TGTGCCAGCTCACCCGACAGGGAAGCCGACGAGCAGTACTTC. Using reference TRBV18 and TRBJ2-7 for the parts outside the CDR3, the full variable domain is NAGVMQNPRHLVRRRGQEARLRCSPMKGHSHVYWYRQLPEEGLKFMVYLQKENIIDESGMPKERFSAEFPKEGPSILRIQQVVRGDSAAYFCASSPDREADEQYFGPGTRLTVT.